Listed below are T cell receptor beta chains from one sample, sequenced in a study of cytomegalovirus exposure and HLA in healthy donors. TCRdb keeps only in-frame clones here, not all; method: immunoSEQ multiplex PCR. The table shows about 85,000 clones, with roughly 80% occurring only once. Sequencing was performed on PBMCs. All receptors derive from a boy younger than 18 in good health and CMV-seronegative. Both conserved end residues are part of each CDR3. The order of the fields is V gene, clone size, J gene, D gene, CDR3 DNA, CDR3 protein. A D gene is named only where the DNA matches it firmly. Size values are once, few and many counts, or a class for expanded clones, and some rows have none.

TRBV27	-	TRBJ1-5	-	TGTGCCAGCAGTTTAGCAGGGGTCGGTCAGCCCCAGCATTTT	CASSLAGVGQPQHF
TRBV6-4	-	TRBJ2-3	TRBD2	TGTGCCAGCAGTGAACTAGCGGGAGCAGATACGCAGTATTTT	CASSELAGADTQYF
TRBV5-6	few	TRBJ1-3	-	TGTGCCAGCAGCTTTGACACGGGAAACACCATATATTTT	CASSFDTGNTIYF
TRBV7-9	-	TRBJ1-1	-	TGTGCCAGCACTTCTAGGGGTCTCAACACTGAAGCTTTCTTT	CASTSRGLNTEAFF
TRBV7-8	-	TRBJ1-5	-	TGTGCCAGCAGCTTAGAGGGGAATGGCAATCAGCCCCAGCATTTT	CASSLEGNGNQPQHF
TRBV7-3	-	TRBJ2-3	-	TGTGCCAGCAGCCGCGCTGCAGATACGCAGTATTTT	CASSRAADTQYF
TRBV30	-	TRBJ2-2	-	TGTGCCTGGAGTTTCAGTACCGGGGAGCTGTTTTTT	CAWSFSTGELFF
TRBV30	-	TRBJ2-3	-	TGTGCCTGGAGTGTAGCGGGCACAGATACGCAGTATTTT	CAWSVAGTDTQYF
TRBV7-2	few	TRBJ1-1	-	TGTGCCAGCAGCCCCCAAGGACAGCTGAACACTGAAGCTTTCTTT	CASSPQGQLNTEAFF
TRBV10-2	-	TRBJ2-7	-	TGCGCCAGCAGTGATCCCAGGGAAAGCTCCTACGAGCAGTACTTC	CASSDPRESSYEQYF
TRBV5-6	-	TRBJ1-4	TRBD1	TGTGCCAGCAGCTCACGTCGGACAGGGGAGGGAGAAAAACTGTTTTTT	CASSSRRTGEGEKLFF
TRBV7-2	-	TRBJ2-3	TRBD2	TGTGCCAGCAGTTCTACCGGGCTAGCGGGGGGGAGTAGCACAGATACGCAGTATTTT	CASSSTGLAGGSSTDTQYF
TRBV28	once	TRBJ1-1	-	TGTGCCAGCACCCCCTGGGGGGGCGTTGCTTTCTTT	CASTPWGGVAFF
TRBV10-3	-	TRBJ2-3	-	TGTGCCATCAGTGTGGAAAGGTACAATCAGGGTACGCAGTATTTT	CAISVERYNQGTQYF
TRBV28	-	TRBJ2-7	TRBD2	TGTGCCAGCAGTCCTACGGGACTATCCTACGAGCAGTACTTC	CASSPTGLSYEQYF
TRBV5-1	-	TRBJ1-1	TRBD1	TGCGCCAGCAGCTACTGGACAGGTGCGATGAACACTGAAGCTTTCTTT	CASSYWTGAMNTEAFF
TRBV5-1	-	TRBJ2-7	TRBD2	TGCGCCAGCAGCGTAAGGGGCCCGGGGGGGATGGCCATTTACGAGCAGTACTTC	CASSVRGPGGMAIYEQYF
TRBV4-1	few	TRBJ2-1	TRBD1	TGCGCCAGCAGCCAAGATGGGACAGGGAATGAGCAGTTCTTC	CASSQDGTGNEQFF
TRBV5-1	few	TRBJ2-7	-	TGCGCCAGCAGCTTGTTACAGACGACCCACGAGCAGTACTTC	CASSLLQTTHEQYF
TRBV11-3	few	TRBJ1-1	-	TGTGCCAGCACCACCAGGGGCACTGAAGCTTTCTTT	CASTTRGTEAFF
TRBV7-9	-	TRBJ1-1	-	TGTGCCAGCAGCTTAGAGGGGGACACTGAAGCTTTCTTT	CASSLEGDTEAFF
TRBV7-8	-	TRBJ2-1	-	TGTGCCAGCAGCGCTAGGGAGGGGGGCTCTTTCTACAATGAGCAGTTCTTC	CASSAREGGSFYNEQFF
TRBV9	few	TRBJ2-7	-	TGTGCCAGCAGCGTGGGAGTCACGGCGGACTACGAGCAGTACTTC	CASSVGVTADYEQYF
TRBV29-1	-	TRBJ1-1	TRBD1	TGCAGCGTTGAGGACAGGGGAAACACTGAAGCTTTCTTT	CSVEDRGNTEAFF
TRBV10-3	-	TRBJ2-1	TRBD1	TGTGCCATCAGCAACAGGGGCTCCTACAATGAGCAGTTCTTC	CAISNRGSYNEQFF
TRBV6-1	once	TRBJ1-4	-	TGTGCCAGCAGTGAACAGGTATTAAGTGAAAAACTGTTTTTT	CASSEQVLSEKLFF
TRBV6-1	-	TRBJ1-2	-	TGTGCCAGCAGTGCCCCGGGGAACTATGGCTACACCTTC	CASSAPGNYGYTF
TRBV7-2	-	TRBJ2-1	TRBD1	TGTGCCAGCAGCTCAGGGACAGGGTCCTACAATGAGCAGTTCTTC	CASSSGTGSYNEQFF
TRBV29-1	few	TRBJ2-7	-	TGCAGCGTTGAGGACAGCCTCTACGAGCAGTACTTC	CSVEDSLYEQYF
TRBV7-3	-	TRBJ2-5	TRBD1	TGTGCCAGCAGCTCCGGACAGGCGGAGACCCAGTACTTC	CASSSGQAETQYF
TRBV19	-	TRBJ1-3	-	TGTGCCAGTAGGTCGGACAGCTCTGGAAACACCATATATTTT	CASRSDSSGNTIYF
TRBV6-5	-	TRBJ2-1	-	TGTGCCAGCAGTTACTCGGTGGCAGCCTACAATGAGCAGTTCTTC	CASSYSVAAYNEQFF
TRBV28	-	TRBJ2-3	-	TGTGCCAGCAACCGGAGATTAGATACGCAGTATTTT	CASNRRLDTQYF
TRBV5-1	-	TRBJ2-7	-	TGCGCCAGCAGCTTGACAGGGCTATACGAGCAGTACTTC	CASSLTGLYEQYF
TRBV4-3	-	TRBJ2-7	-	TGCGCCAGCAGCCAAGATTTGGGGGGTCCCTTGTCCTACGAGCAGTACTTC	CASSQDLGGPLSYEQYF
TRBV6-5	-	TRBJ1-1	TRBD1	TGTGCCAGCGGGGCGACAGGGGGGAACACTGAAGCTTTCTTT	CASGATGGNTEAFF
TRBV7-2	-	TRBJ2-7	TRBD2	TGTGCCAGCAGCTTACTAGCGGGGACCTTCCCTTACGAGCAGTACTTC	CASSLLAGTFPYEQYF
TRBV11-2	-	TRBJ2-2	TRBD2	TGTGCCAGCAGCTCAGGGACTAGCGGAGAACTGAACACCGGGGAGCTGTTTTTT	CASSSGTSGELNTGELFF
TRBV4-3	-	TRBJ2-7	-	TGCGCCAGCAGCCTCCACGGGAGAGGGGTCTACGAGCAGTACTTC	CASSLHGRGVYEQYF
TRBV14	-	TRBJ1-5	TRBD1	TGTGCCAGCAGCCCAGGGGGAAAGGGCAATCAGCCCCAGCATTTT	CASSPGGKGNQPQHF
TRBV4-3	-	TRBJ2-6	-	TGCGCCAGCAGCCAAGCGGAAGGGGTTGGGGCCAACGTCCTGACTTTC	CASSQAEGVGANVLTF
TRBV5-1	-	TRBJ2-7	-	TGCGCCAGCAGCTTGAGACTAGGGTACGAGCAGTACTTC	CASSLRLGYEQYF
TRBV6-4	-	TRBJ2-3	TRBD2	TGTGCCAGCAGTGAGAGGAGCGGGGAATTCGATACGCAGTATTTT	CASSERSGEFDTQYF
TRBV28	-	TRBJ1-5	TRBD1	TGTGCCAGCATCACCACAGGGGGTATCAATCAGCCCCAGCATTTT	CASITTGGINQPQHF
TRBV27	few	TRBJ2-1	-	TGTGCCAGCAGCTCGGGGTACAATGAGCAGTTCTTC	CASSSGYNEQFF
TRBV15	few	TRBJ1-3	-	TGTGCCACCAGCAGAGATCGTGGGGGGGACACCATATATTTT	CATSRDRGGDTIYF
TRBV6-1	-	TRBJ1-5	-	TGTGCCAGCAGTGACAGTCCCAATCAGCCCCAGCATTTT	CASSDSPNQPQHF
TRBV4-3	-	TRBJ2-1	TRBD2	TGCGCCAGCAGCCAAGAGGGACTAGATTACAATGAGCAGTTCTTC	CASSQEGLDYNEQFF
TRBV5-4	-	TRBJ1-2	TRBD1	TGTGCCAGCAGCTTGATAGGGACAGGGTATGGCTACACCTTC	CASSLIGTGYGYTF
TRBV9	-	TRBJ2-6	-	TGTGCCAGCAGTGGGGCAGGGTTCCCTCTCTGGGCCAACGTCCTGACTTTC	CASSGAGFPLWANVLTF
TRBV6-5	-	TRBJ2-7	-	TGTGCCAGCAGTTACGGCCAGGGGAAAGGGTACGAGCAGTACTTC	CASSYGQGKGYEQYF
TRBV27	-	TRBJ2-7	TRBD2	TGTGCCAGCAGTTTACGGACTAGCGGCTCCTACGAGCAGTACTTC	CASSLRTSGSYEQYF
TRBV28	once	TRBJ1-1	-	TGTGCCAGCAGTCCGCGACTTAGGCGGCGGTTGAACACTGAAGCTTTCTTT	CASSPRLRRRLNTEAFF
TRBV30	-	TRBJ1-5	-	TGTGCCTGGAGGGGGGCTTCCAATCAGCCCCAGCATTTT	CAWRGASNQPQHF
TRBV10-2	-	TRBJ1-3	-	TGCGCCAGCAGGGGCGGGAGGACTGGAAACACCATATATTTT	CASRGGRTGNTIYF